These 31 T cell receptor beta chains were sequenced from one sample in a study of blood T cell repertoires in COVID-19. Some clones are missing from TCRdb's copy, which holds only in-frame ones; the method was immunoSEQ multiplex PCR. This table has about 41,000 clones, around 82% appearing once. Specimen: peripheral blood. The receptors here all came from an elderly woman with active or convalescent COVID-19.

The CDR3, as DNA: TGTGCCAGCAGCGAAGGCACAGGGGGCAGGAATCAGCCCCAGCATTTT. The encoded protein is CASSEGTGGRNQPQHF. The chain links TRBV28 to TRBJ1-5; 9 bases line up with TRBD1. V trimming: 6 bases; J trimming: 4 bases; junction bases outside the gene matches: 10. Germline CDR1 and CDR2: MDHEN and SYDVKM. There are 16 residues in the CDR3.

The chain couples TRBV5-4 to TRBJ2-3, with D unclear. The germline CDR1 and CDR2 sequences are SGHNT and YYREEE (reference sequence). The ends were cut back, 4 bases at V and 1 base at J, with 13 bases in the middle. The CDR3 spans 15 residues. The CDR3 here is CASSRLEARTDTQYF. DNA of the CDR3: TGTGCCAGCAGCCGCTTAGAGGCCCGCACAGATACGCAGTATTTT. Drawing the rest from reference TRBV5-4 and TRBJ2-3, the complete variable domain is ETGVTQSPTHLIKTRGQQVTLRCSSQSGHNTVSWYQQALGQGPQFIFQYYREEENGRGNFPPRFSGLQFPNYSSELNVNALELDDSALYLCASSRLEARTDTQYFGPGTRLTVL.

The V and J genes are TRBV11-3 and TRBJ2-7; perhaps TRBD1 as D (7 bases). This CDR3 comprises 15 residues. Germline loops: CDR1 SGHNT, CDR2 YENEEA. V was pared by 8 bases and J by 3 bases, with 20 bases between. CDR3 in amino acids: CASSGGLLYLYEQYF. CDR3 in DNA: TGTGCCAGCTCAGGGGGGTTATTATATCTCTACGAGCAGTACTTC.

This sequence joins TRBV2 and TRBJ2-2; 7 bases are shared with TRBD1. Germline CDR1 reads SNHLY; CDR2 reads FYNNEI. This CDR3 comprises 13 residues. V shed 11 bases, J shed 6 bases, and the junction held 9 bases outside the gene matches. CDR3 in DNA: TGTGCCTCCAGGGGGAAGGTGTCCGGGGAGCTGTTTTTT. This codes for CASRGKVSGELFF. Looking up the rest from reference TRBV2 and TRBJ2-2 gives the full variable domain: EPEVTQTPSHQVTQMGQEVILRCVPISNHLYFYWYRQILGQKVEFLVSFYNNEISEKSEIFDDQFSVERPDGSNFTLKIRSTKLEDSAMYFCASRGKVSGELFFGEGSRLTVL.

The chain is built from TRBV15 and TRBJ2-2; D is undetermined. Germline CDR1 LNHNV, CDR2 YYDKDF (reference sequence). The V and J ends lost 4 bases and 5 bases respectively, with 14 bases between them. This CDR3 has 15 residues. The CDR3 is CATSIRVLGTGELFF. The CDR3 nucleotides are TGTGCCACCAGCATTAGAGTCCTCGGGACCGGGGAGCTGTTTTTT.

CDR3 DNA: TGTGCCAGCAGCTTCTTTGGACAGGGGGATTCACCCCTCCACTTT. The encoded protein is CASSFFGQGDSPLHF. The chain has TRBV11-2 and TRBJ1-6; 10 nucleotides line up with TRBD1. V dropped 3 bases and J dropped 8; count of bases not matched to a gene: 4. Germline CDR1 SGHAT, CDR2 FQNNGV. The CDR3 consists of 15 residues.

The rearrangement links TRBV11-1 to TRBJ1-1; no clear D gene. The CDR3 sequence is 14 residues long. Germline CDR1 and CDR2: SGHAT and FQDESV (reference sequence). Between the trimmed V and J ends, which lost 1 base and 2 bases, there was a span of 8 bases. The CDR3: CASSLVVHNTEAFF. CDR3 nucleotide sequence: TGTGCCAGCAGCTTAGTCGTACACAACACTGAAGCTTTCTTT.

The rearrangement joins TRBV28 to TRBJ1-6; TRBD1 matches at 7 bases. The CDR3 spans 15 residues. Germline V gene data show CDR1 as MDHEN and CDR2 as SYDVKM. After removal of 6 bases from V and 14 bases from J, the junction contained 16 bases not matched to a gene. The CDR3 sequence is CASSPRDRIGFTLHF. CDR3 DNA: TGTGCCAGCAGCCCGCGGGACAGAATTGGGTTTACCCTCCACTTT.

The V call is TRBV7-8, the J call TRBJ1-5; 9 bases are shared with TRBD1. The CDR3 extends over 15 amino acids. CDR1 and CDR2 (germline): SGHVS, FQNEAQ. V was pared by 0 bases and J by 7 bases, with 4 bases of the junction left unmatched. For the CDR3, the DNA is TGTGCCAGCAGCTTAGCGGGACAGGGTAAACAGCCCCAGCATTTT. Its protein is CASSLAGQGKQPQHF.

The CDR3 reads CASTTGANNYGYTF. The CDR3 DNA follows: TGTGCCAGTACGACAGGGGCCAATAACTATGGCTACACCTTC. The V and J genes are TRBV28 and TRBJ1-2; 8 bases are shared with TRBD1. The junction had 7 bases not matched to a gene; V was cut back by 9 bases and J by 1 base. Germline CDR1 MDHEN, CDR2 SYDVKM. This CDR3 comprises 14 residues.

V gene TRBV4-2 combines with J gene TRBJ1-2; 7 bases fit TRBD1. With V trimmed by 1 base and J by 2 bases, 7 bases remained unmatched. The germline V gene has CDR1 LGHNA and CDR2 YNFKEQ. The CDR3 loop spans 16 amino acids. CDR3 region: CASSQGTTGENYGYTF. The CDR3, as DNA: TGTGCCAGCAGCCAAGGCACAACAGGGGAGAACTATGGCTACACCTTC.

V is TRBV28 and J is TRBJ2-1; D may be TRBD1 (6 bases). Per germline, CDR1 MDHEN and CDR2 SYDVKM. Trimming removed 3 bases at V and 4 bases at J, with 13 bases between. This CDR3 has 15 residues. The CDR3: CASSFGGPGYNEQFF. The CDR3 coding sequence is TGTGCCAGCAGTTTTGGGGGCCCAGGGTACAATGAGCAGTTCTTC.

The CDR3 spells CASSTIQNTEAFF. CDR3 DNA: TGTGCCAGCTCAACCATACAGAACACTGAAGCTTTCTTT. V gene TRBV18 combines with J gene TRBJ1-1; D ambiguous. The ends were cut back, 5 bases at V and 1 base at J, with 8 bases in the middle. CDR3 length: 13 residues. CDR1 KGHSH and CDR2 LQKENI come from the germline V gene. The full variable domain, in which reference TRBV18 and TRBJ1-1 provide the parts outside the CDR3, is NAGVMQNPRHLVRRRGQEARLRCSPMKGHSHVYWYRQLPEEGLKFMVYLQKENIIDESGMPKERFSAEFPKEGPSILRIQQVVRGDSAAYFCASSTIQNTEAFFGQGTRLTVV.

V is TRBV11-3 and J is TRBJ2-1, with 7 bases matching TRBD2. Germline CDR1 is SGHNT and CDR2 is YENEEA. This CDR3 is 15 amino acids long. V trimming: 2 bases; J trimming: 5 bases; junction bases outside the gene matches: 6. The CDR3 spells CASSLSGGGDNEQFF. Written as DNA, the CDR3 is TGTGCCAGCAGCTTATCTGGGGGAGGGGACAATGAGCAGTTCTTC. Variable domain in full (rest from reference TRBV11-3 and TRBJ2-1): EAGVVQSPRYKIIEKKQPVAFWCNPISGHNTLYWYLQNLGQGPELLIRYENEEAVDDSQLPKDRFSAERLKGVDSTLKIQPAELGDSAVYLCASSLSGGGDNEQFFGPGTRLTVL.

The V and J genes are TRBV2 and TRBJ2-3, with D perhaps matching TRBD2 (5 bases). Between the trimmed V and J ends, which lost 2 bases and 9 bases, there was a span of 9 bases. Germline CDR1 reads SNHLY; CDR2 reads FYNNEI. The CDR3 totals 12 residues. The CDR3 region has the DNA TGTGCCAGCAGTGAACTAGCTACGACGCAGTATTTT. This codes for CASSELATTQYF.

V is TRBV28 and J is TRBJ2-7; D is perhaps TRBD1 (6 bases). With 7 bases removed from V and 1 base from J, the gap between germline ends came to 14 bases. CDR3 length: 14 residues. CDR1 is MDHEN, CDR2 SYDVKM, per germline. DNA for the CDR3: TGTGCCAGCATGAGGCAGGGGATATCCTACGAGCAGTACTTC. Translating it yields CASMRQGISYEQYF.

In its sample, this clone was seen a few times. The V and J genes are TRBV27 and TRBJ2-1, with 7 bases identical to TRBD1. The CDR3 sequence is 15 residues long. Trimming cost V 7 bases and J 5 bases; bases outside gene matches: 11. CDR1 MNHEY and CDR2 SMNVEV come from the germline V gene (reference sequence). The CDR3 nucleotides are TGTGCCAGCACCCTCCTCCCGGGGACAGACAATGAGCAGTTCTTC. This translates into CASTLLPGTDNEQFF.

The rearrangement links TRBV6-6 to TRBJ1-4, with 7 bases fitting TRBD1. The CDR3 has 15 amino acids. Germline-derived CDR1 and CDR2 are MNHNY and SVGAGI (reference sequence). Trimming took 7 bases from V and 3 from J; bases not matched to a gene: 8. CDR3 bases: TGTGCCAGCAACAGACAGGGTCTAGCTAATGAAAAACTGTTTTTT. Translating it yields CASNRQGLANEKLFF.

The gene calls are TRBV6-2 or TRBV6-3 and TRBJ1-1; possibly TRBD1 for D (5 bases). Germline assignment: CDR1 MNHEY and CDR2 SVGEGT. Between the trimmed V and J ends, which lost 6 bases and 2 bases, there was a span of 19 bases. The CDR3 extends over 16 amino acids. CDR3 nucleotides: TGTGCCAGCAGCCCCACTTTGCTACAGGTAAACACTGAAGCTTTCTTT. It yields the protein CASSPTLLQVNTEAFF.

A few counts support this clone. For the CDR3, the DNA is TGTGCCAGCAGCCAAGTCGGAGGTGCGGAGACCCAGTACTTC. Translating it yields CASSQVGGAETQYF. V gene TRBV3-1 (or the pseudogene TRBV3-2) combines with J gene TRBJ2-5, with D perhaps matching TRBD2 (5 bases). Germline loops: CDR1 LGHDT, CDR2 YNNKEL (reference sequence). Trimming took 1 base from V and 5 from J, leaving 11 bases between them. CDR3 length equals 14 residues.

The rearrangement links TRBV7-9 to TRBJ2-1; 8 bases are shared with TRBD2. The CDR3 totals 17 residues. Per germline, CDR1 SEHNR and CDR2 FQNEAQ (reference sequence). V shed 5 bases and J 6 bases; nucleotides not matched to a gene: 15. CDR3 sequence: CASSPIPGRAGVNEQFF. For the CDR3, the DNA is TGTGCCAGCAGCCCGATACCCGGGAGGGCGGGGGTCAATGAGCAGTTCTTC.

The chain combines TRBV7-3 with TRBJ1-1; D gene uncertain. Germline CDR1 and CDR2: SGHTA and FQGTGA. Trimming shortened V by 4 bases and J by 1 base, and 4 bases separated the two germline ends. There are 12 residues in the CDR3. The DNA for the CDR3 is TGTGCCAGCAGCTCAGAGAACACTGAAGCTTTCTTT. It specifies CASSSENTEAFF.

The chain has TRBV7-3 and TRBJ2-1; 12 positions agree with TRBD2. The CDR3 covers 15 residues. Trimming took 5 bases from V and 4 from J; bases not matched to a gene: 3. The germline V gene encodes CDR1 SGHTA and CDR2 FQGTGA. CDR3 amino acids: CASSRGTSGYNEQFF. Written as DNA, the CDR3 is TGTGCCAGCAGCCGCGGGACTAGCGGGTACAATGAGCAGTTCTTC.

The J gene is TRBJ2-7, the V gene TRBV2, with D tentatively TRBD2 (6 bases). This CDR3 spans 11 amino acids. Trimming took 4 bases from V and 5 from J, leaving 6 bases between them. Germline CDR1 and CDR2: SNHLY and FYNNEI. The CDR3 spells CASSGGDEQYF. In nucleotides, the CDR3 is TGTGCCAGCAGTGGGGGGGACGAGCAGTACTTC.

This chain uses TRBV30 with TRBJ1-2, with unresolved D. The germline V gene has CDR1 GTSNPN and CDR2 SVGIG (reference sequence). The V end lost 2 bases, the J end lost 8 bases, and 12 bases lay between the germline ends. The CDR3 consists of 12 residues. The CDR3 spells CAWSWVSGGYTF. In nucleotides, the CDR3 is TGTGCCTGGAGTTGGGTCTCGGGGGGCTACACCTTC. The variable domain in full, completed from reference TRBV30 and TRBJ1-2, reads SQTIHQWPATLVQPVGSPLSLECTVEGTSNPNLYWYRQAAGRGLQLLFYSVGIGQISSEVPQNLSASRPQDRQFILSSKKLLLSDSGFYLCAWSWVSGGYTFGSGTRLTVV.

The CDR3 DNA reads as TGCAGTGCTAGTGCCGCCGGGATCCCGACCGGGGAGCTGTTTTTT. Protein sequence: CSASAAGIPTGELFF. The chain uses TRBV20-1 and TRBJ2-2, with D possibly being TRBD2 (5 bases). The germline V and J ends were trimmed by 3 bases and 5 bases, with 16 bases remaining between them. The CDR3 runs 15 residues. Germline CDR1 DFQATT, CDR2 SNEGSKA (reference sequence).

The chain is built from TRBV6-1 and TRBJ1-1; D remains unclear. The CDR3 is 11 residues long. The germline V and J ends were trimmed by 3 bases and 11 bases, with 10 bases remaining between them. Germline V gene sequence: CDR1 MNHNS, CDR2 SASEGT. The CDR3 region is CASSDQYLAFF. In DNA form, the CDR3 reads TGTGCCAGCAGTGACCAGTATCTGGCTTTCTTT.

The CDR3 bases are TGTGCCAGCAGCAGGACAGTACCCAATCAGCCCCAGCATTTT. It translates to CASSRTVPNQPQHF. The genes are TRBV7-2 and TRBJ1-5; possibly TRBD1 for D (6 bases). Germline V gene lookup returns CDR1 SGHTA and CDR2 FQGNSA. The CDR3 covers 14 residues. V shed 5 bases and J shed 3 bases, with 11 bases lying between them.

The chain carries TRBV9 and TRBJ2-7; TRBD1 aligns across 7 bases. Trimming took 0 bases from V and 6 from J; bases not matched to a gene: 3. The length of the CDR3 is 13 residues. Germline CDR1 SGDLS, CDR2 YYNGEE. CDR3 nucleotide sequence: TGTGCCAGCAGCGTAGAATACAGGGGCGAGCAGTACTTC. Translating gives CASSVEYRGEQYF.

The chain's CDR3 is CASSVDFSGYEQYF. In nucleotides, the CDR3 is TGTGCCAGCAGCGTGGACTTCTCGGGCTACGAGCAGTACTTC. This chain joins TRBV9 and TRBJ2-7, with D possibly being TRBD2 (5 bases). CDR3 length: 14 residues. V was shortened by 2 bases and J by 3 bases, with 12 bases between the two germline ends. Germline CDR1 SGDLS, CDR2 YYNGEE. The full variable domain, completed using reference TRBV9 and TRBJ2-7, is DSGVTQTPKHLITATGQRVTLRCSPRSGDLSVYWYQQSLDQGLQFLIQYYNGEERAKGNILERFSAQQFPDLHSELNLSSLELGDSALYFCASSVDFSGYEQYFGPGTRLTVT.

In DNA, the CDR3 is TGTGCCAGCAGCTTAGACAGGGTCGGGACCGGGGAGCTGTTTTTT. It yields the protein CASSLDRVGTGELFF. The chain combines TRBV7-2 with TRBJ2-2; D perhaps matches TRBD1 (6 bases). Germline values: CDR1 SGHTA, CDR2 FQGNSA. Trimming removed 1 base from V and 5 bases from J, with 11 bases in between. There are 15 residues in the CDR3.